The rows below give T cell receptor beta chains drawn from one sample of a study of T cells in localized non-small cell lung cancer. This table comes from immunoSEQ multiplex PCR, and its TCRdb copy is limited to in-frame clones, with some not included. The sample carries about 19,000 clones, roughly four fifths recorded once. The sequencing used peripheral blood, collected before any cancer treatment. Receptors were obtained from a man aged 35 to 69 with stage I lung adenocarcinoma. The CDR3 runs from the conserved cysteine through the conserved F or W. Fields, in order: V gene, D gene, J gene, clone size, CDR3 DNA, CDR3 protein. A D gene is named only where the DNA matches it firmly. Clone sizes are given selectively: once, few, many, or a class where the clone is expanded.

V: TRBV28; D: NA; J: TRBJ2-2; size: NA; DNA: TGTGCCACCTCTGTGGGAAGGGAGCTGTTTTTT; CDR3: CATSVGRELFF
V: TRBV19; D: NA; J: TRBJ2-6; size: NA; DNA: TGTGCCAGTAGACGGCAACCCTCTTTCTCTGGGGCCAACGTCCTGACTTTC; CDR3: CASRRQPSFSGANVLTF
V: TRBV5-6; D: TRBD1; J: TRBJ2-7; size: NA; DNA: TGTGCCAGCAGCTTCCGGGCGCAGGGGGCAAACGAGCAGTACTTC; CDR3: CASSFRAQGANEQYF
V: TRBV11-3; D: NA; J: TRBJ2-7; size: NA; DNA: TGTGCCAGCACCCCGTGGCCAGAACCCTACGAGCAGTACTTC; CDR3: CASTPWPEPYEQYF
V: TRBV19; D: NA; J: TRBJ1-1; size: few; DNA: TGTGCCAGTAGTAGTCAGGCGAACACTGAAGCTTTCTTT; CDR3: CASSSQANTEAFF
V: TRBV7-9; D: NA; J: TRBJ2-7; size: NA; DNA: TGTGCCAGCAGCTTAAGCGGACAGCTCTACGAGCAGTACTTC; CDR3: CASSLSGQLYEQYF
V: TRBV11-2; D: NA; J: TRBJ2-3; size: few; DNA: TGTGCCAGCAGCTTCGCGGGACGTCCTTATTTT; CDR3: CASSFAGRPYF
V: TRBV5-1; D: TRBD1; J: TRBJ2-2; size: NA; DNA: TGCGCCAGCAGCTTTGCAGGGGGCAGTACCGGGGAGCTGTTTTTT; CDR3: CASSFAGGSTGELFF
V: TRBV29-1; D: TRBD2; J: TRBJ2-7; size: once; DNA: TGCAGCGTTGAAGACAGCGGGGGGAGCTCCTACGAGCAGTACTTC; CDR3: CSVEDSGGSSYEQYF
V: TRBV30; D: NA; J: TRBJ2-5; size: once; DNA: TGTGCCTGGAGCATTGGGGTAGCTGGAACGAGGGAGACCCAGTACTTC; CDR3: CAWSIGVAGTRETQYF
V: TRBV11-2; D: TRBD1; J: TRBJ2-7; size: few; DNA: TGTGCCAGCAGTCGAGCTGGACAGGGGGGACCCTACGAGCAGTACTTC; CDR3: CASSRAGQGGPYEQYF
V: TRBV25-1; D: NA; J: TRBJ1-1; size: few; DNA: TGTGCCAGCAGTGAATCAGGGGTGTCCGAAGCTTTCTTT; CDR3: CASSESGVSEAFF
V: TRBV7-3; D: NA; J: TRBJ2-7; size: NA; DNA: TGTGCCAGCAGCCCGACCCAAGCGGGCCTAAGCTCCTACGAGCAGTACTTC; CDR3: CASSPTQAGLSSYEQYF
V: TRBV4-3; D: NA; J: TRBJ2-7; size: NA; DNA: TGCGCCAGCAGCCCCGGGTCGGGGGCCTACGAGCAGTACTTC; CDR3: CASSPGSGAYEQYF
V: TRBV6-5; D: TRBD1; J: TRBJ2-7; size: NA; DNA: TGTGCCACCAGACCTCCGGGACAGTACGAGCAGTACTTC; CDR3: CATRPPGQYEQYF
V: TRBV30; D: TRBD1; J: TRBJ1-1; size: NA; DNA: TGTGCCTGGAGATTAGACAGGGGAAAGCCTGAAGCTTTCTTT; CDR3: CAWRLDRGKPEAFF
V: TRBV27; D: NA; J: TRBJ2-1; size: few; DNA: TGTGCCAGCAGAATCGGGATTCACAATGAGCAGTTCTTC; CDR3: CASRIGIHNEQFF
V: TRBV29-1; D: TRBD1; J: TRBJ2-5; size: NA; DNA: TGCAGCGTCCGGGACAGCGCTCAAGAGACCCAGTACTTC; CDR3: CSVRDSAQETQYF
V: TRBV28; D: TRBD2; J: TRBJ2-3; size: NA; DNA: TGTGCCAGCAGTTATAGCGGGAACGCAGCAGATACGCAGTATTTT; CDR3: CASSYSGNAADTQYF
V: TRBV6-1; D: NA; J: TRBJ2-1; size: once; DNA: TGTGCCAGCAGTGGGGTCCGGGGGCGTGAGCAGTTCTTC; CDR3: CASSGVRGREQFF
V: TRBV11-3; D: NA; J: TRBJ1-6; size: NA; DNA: TGTGCCAGCAGCTTAGATCCCGCAGGGAGGGCGAATTCACCCCTCCACTTT; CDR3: CASSLDPAGRANSPLHF
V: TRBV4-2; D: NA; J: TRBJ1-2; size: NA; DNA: TGTGCCAGCAGCCAAGATCGGGCAGGGGACTATGGCTACACCTTC; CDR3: CASSQDRAGDYGYTF
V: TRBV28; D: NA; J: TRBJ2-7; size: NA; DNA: TGTGCCAGCAAGTTACGGCGAAAGGCCTACGAGCAGTACTTC; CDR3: CASKLRRKAYEQYF
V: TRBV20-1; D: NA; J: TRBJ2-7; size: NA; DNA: TGCAGTGCTGCGGATGCCTACGAGCAGTACTTC; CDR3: CSAADAYEQYF
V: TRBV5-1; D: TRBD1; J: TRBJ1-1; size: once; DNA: TGCGCCAGCAGCTACAGGGGGCCGGGCACTGAAGCTTTCTTT; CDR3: CASSYRGPGTEAFF
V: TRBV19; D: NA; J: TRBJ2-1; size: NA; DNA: TGTGCCAGTAGAACCGGGACGGACTACAATGAGCAGTTCTTC; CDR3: CASRTGTDYNEQFF
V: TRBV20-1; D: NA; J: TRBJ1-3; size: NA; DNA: TGCAGTGCCAAATCAAGGGACACCATATATTTT; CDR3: CSAKSRDTIYF
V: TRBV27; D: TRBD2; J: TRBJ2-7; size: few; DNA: TGTGCCAGCAGTTTAGGCGGGACTAGCGGGAGCCCCTCCGGGTACGAGCAGTACTTC; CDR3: CASSLGGTSGSPSGYEQYF
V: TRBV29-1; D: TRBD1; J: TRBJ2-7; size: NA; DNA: TGCAGCGTTAAACTATACTCCGGGACAGGGGGCCTCGAGCAGTACTTC; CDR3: CSVKLYSGTGGLEQYF
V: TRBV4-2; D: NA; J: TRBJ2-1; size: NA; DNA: TGTGCCAGCAGCCAAGAGATCCGGACGGGGGAGCAGTTCTTC; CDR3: CASSQEIRTGEQFF
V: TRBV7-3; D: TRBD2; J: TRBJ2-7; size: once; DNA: TGTGCCAGCAGCTTAGAACTAGCGGGAGGGAACTACGAGCAGTACTTC; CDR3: CASSLELAGGNYEQYF
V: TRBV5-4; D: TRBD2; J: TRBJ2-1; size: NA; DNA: TGTGCCAGCAGCCAAGATTCCCCCCGGGGGGGTTACAATGAGCAGTTCTTC; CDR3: CASSQDSPRGGYNEQFF
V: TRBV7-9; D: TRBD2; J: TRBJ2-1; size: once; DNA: TGTGCCAGCCGAGCGGGGGCCCTCAATGAGCAGTTCTTC; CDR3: CASRAGALNEQFF
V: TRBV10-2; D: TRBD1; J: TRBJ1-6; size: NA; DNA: TGCGCCAGCAGTCGACAGGGGGCCCTTAATTCACCCCTCCACTTT; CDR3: CASSRQGALNSPLHF
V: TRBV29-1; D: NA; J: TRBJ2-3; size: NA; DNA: TGCAGCGTTCAGGACGGCGGGTTCACAGATACGCAGTATTTT; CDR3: CSVQDGGFTDTQYF
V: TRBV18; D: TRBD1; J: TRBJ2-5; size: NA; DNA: TGTGCCAGCTCACCCGACAGGGCTGGGGAGACCCAGTACTTC; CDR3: CASSPDRAGETQYF
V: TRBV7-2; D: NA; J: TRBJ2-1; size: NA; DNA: TGTGCCAGCAGCTTAGGACAGTACAATGAGCAGTTCTTC; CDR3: CASSLGQYNEQFF
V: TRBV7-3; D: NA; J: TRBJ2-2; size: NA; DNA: TGTGCCAGCAGCTTTGGGGGGAGTGGACTTTCCGGGGAGCTGTTTTTT; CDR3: CASSFGGSGLSGELFF
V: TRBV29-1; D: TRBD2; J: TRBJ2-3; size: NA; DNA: TGCAGCGTTGAACCAGCGGGGGGGCCTGGAGATACGCAGTATTTT; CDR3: CSVEPAGGPGDTQYF
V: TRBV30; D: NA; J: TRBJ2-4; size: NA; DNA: TGTGCCTGGAGTAGGGAGTTTGTCGAGGACATTCAGTACTTC; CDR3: CAWSREFVEDIQYF
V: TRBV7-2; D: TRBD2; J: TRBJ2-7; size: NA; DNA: TGTGCCAGCAGCACAATAGCGGGGGGGTACGAGCAGTACTTC; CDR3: CASSTIAGGYEQYF
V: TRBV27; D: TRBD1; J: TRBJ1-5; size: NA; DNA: TGTGCCACTCAAAGACAGGGTAGCAATCAGCCCCAGCATTTT; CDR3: CATQRQGSNQPQHF
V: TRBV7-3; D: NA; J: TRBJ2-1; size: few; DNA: TGTGCCAGCAGCCCCGGGGGACACGCCCGCCCTCATGAGCAGTTCTTC; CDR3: CASSPGGHARPHEQFF
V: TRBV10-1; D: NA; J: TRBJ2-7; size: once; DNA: TGCGCCAGCAGTTCGGACAGCAATTCCTACGAGCAGTACTTC; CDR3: CASSSDSNSYEQYF